These T cell receptor beta chains were read from a single sample in a study of blood T cell repertoires in COVID-19. The protocol was immunoSEQ multiplex PCR, while the TCRdb copy is restricted to in-frame clones and leaves out a portion. This sample has approximately 200,000 clones, with approximately 86% found just once. The sample taken for sequencing was PBMCs or T cells enriched from blood (not recorded which). These receptors all stem from a man between 18 and 35 years old with acute COVID-19. Each CDR3 is given without its conserved first and last residue.

v_call	cdr3_aa
TRBV5-6	ASSLDSTSHYEQY
TRBV28	ASSLREKLF
TRBV5-1	ASSLQGGSHNEQF
TRBV7-9	ASGSGARLAGTGELF
TRBV11-2	ASTETGGYGYT
TRBV7-6	ASSLHGQGNTGELF
TRBV28	ASITAAEGPEAF
TRBV10-3	AITLDSLNTEAF
TRBV6-7	ASKVGGRFTDTQY
TRBV19	ASSVQGNGYT
TRBV25-1	ASSSGFSSSYNSPLH
TRBV4-2	ASSQDGLAENTGELF
TRBV29-1	SVFGQGAVNEQF
TRBV7-3	ASSPKTACGEKLF
TRBV7-2	ASSLSGRGSSYEQY
TRBV5-1	ASSVGLADEQF
TRBV27	ASSSPTSTDTQY
TRBV5-5	ASSTRQFSYEQY
TRBV4-1	ASSSGQGPSYEQY
TRBV28	ASSFPPSDNEQF
TRBV27	ASSLAGREKLF
TRBV4-1	ASSQEPGQSYGYT
TRBV5-4	ASSLDSGANYGYT
TRBV5-1	ASSLDLDRGSYEQY
TRBV7-8	ASSLEGALNQPQH
TRBV19	ASSNKIGGINEQF
TRBV29-1	SVRGQEFYEQY
TRBV27	ASSTGQGASMFTYEQY
TRBV2	ASTVEGVSF
TRBV4-1	ASSGFGGINEQF
TRBV5-1	ASSFGREGEQF
TRBV4-3	ASSPDRQGRETQY
TRBV13	ASSSPGTNYNEQF
TRBV30	AWSTGGSYNEQF
TRBV29-1	SVEGTDYNEQF
TRBV5-1	ASSLALGQPNEKLF
TRBV2	ASSLDRTGYGYT
TRBV28	ASGQVFSNYGYT
TRBV30	ASRTDRGRSPLH
TRBV4-1	ASSRGLAATYNEQF